This T cell receptor (beta chain) was sequenced during a study of T-cell memory formation after mild COVID-19. Study-wide context: TCR clusters were largely donor specific.

The CDR3 runs to 14 residues. V trimming: 6 bases; J trimming: 5 bases; junction bases outside the gene matches: 7. Germline CDR1 is SGHRS and CDR2 is YFSETQ. This clonotype was seen only a few times. Its target is unknown. The study, taken as a whole, reports: Mostly located in CM and EM were contracting CD4+ clones, with contracting CD8+ clones located in EMRA.

Employing constant-segment primers, 5'RACE generated TCR alpha and TCR beta cDNA libraries bearing sample barcodes and UMIs. TCRdb reanalysed the 5' RACE reads using MiXCR and keeps one entry per CDR3 protein. The profile shows hundreds of thousands of distinct CDR3 sequences, roughly 22% of them singletons. The source of this sequence is an adult woman who had mild COVID-19 (a few samples of this study predate the infection). Cell type and time point are not known. The chain has TRBV5-1 and TRBJ2-1, with 8 nucleotides matching TRBD2. The sequenced sample consisted of PBMCs or a T cell subset sorted from them (not recorded which). CDR3 nucleotides: TGCGCCAGCACCCCCGGGGGGGAGAACAATGAGCAGTTCTTC. Its protein product is CASTPGGENNEQFF.